The T cell receptor (beta chain) under discussion was sequenced for a study of yellow fever vaccine responses in identical twins. Findings of the study overall: Twins reportedly mounted vaccine T cell responses that seemed partly convergent, partly personalized.

Trimming removed 1 base at V and 5 bases at J, with 17 bases between. Germline assignment: CDR1 LGHNA and CDR2 YNFKEQ. This CDR3 region has 16 residues. Of note for this clonotype: No antigen is known for it.

TCRdb processed the RT-PCR reads anew with MiXCR; each CDR3 protein has one entry. Of more than 1,200 distinct CDR3 sequences listed, roughly nine tenths are singletons. Here the sequenced sample was T cells from blood (PBMCs), unsorted or a sorted subset (not recorded which), taken before or after yellow fever vaccination (not recorded which). V usage is TRBV4-2 and J usage is TRBJ2-5; weak D call: TRBD1 (6 bases). The sequence derives from a woman aged 18-29 years who received the yellow fever vaccine. The chain's CDR3 is CASSQGLQGTRETQYF. The DNA of the CDR3 is TGTGCCAGCAGCCAAGGTCTACAGGGAACTCGGGAGACCCAGTACTTC.